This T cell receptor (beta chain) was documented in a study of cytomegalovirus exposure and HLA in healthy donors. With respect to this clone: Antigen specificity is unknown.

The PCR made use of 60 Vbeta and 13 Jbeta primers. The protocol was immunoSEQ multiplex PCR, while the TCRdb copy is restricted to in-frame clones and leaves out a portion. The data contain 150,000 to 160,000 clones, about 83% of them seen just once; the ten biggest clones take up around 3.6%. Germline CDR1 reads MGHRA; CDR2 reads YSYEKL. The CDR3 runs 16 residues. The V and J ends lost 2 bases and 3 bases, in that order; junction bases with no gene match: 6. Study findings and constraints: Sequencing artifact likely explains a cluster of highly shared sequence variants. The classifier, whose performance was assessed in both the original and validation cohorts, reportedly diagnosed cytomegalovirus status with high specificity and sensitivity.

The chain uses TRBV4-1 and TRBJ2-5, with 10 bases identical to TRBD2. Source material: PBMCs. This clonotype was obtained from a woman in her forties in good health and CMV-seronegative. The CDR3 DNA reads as TGCGCCAGCAGCCAATTACCGGGACTAGCGAAAGAGACCCAGTACTTC. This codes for CASSQLPGLAKETQYF.